These 29 T cell receptor beta chains originate from one sample sequenced in a study of blood T cell repertoires in COVID-19 (TCRdb year 2020). Library prep was done by the immunoSEQ multiplex PCR assay. TCRdb holds this immuneACCESS table with in-frame rearrangements only. Some clones are missing; in checked studies, unresolved V genes explain under half, and the rest has no known cause. Across this sample there are fewer than 300,000 clones, with around 89% seen only once. The top ten clonotypes cover approximately 9% of the sample. The sequenced sample consisted of PBMCs or T cells enriched from blood (not recorded which). These receptor sequences come from a man aged 35-49 years who had recovered from COVID-19.

This chain connects TRBV7-2 to TRBJ2-1; TRBD1 matches at 9 bases. Germline V lookup: CDR1 SGHTA, CDR2 FQGNSA. The CDR3 sequence is 15 residues long. J gave up 7 bases and V 5 bases, and 9 bases lay outside the gene matches. Here the CDR3 reads CASSRGTGTWNEQFF. The DNA for the CDR3 is TGTGCCAGCAGCCGCGGGACAGGGACTTGGAATGAGCAGTTCTTC.

The rearrangement uses TRBV4-1 and TRBJ2-4, with 9 bases matching TRBD1. V shed 0 bases, J shed 1 base, and the junction held 1 base outside the gene matches. Germline V gene data show CDR1 as MGHRA and CDR2 as YSYEKL. CDR3 length: 16 residues. DNA for the CDR3: TGCGCCAGCAGCCAAGAAGGGACAGGGGCCAAAAACATTCAGTACTTC. Its protein product is CASSQEGTGAKNIQYF.

The chain has TRBV5-1 and TRBJ2-7; 9 bases line up with TRBD1. The CDR3 contains 13 residues. Germline trimming cut 4 bases from V and 6 bases from J; bases unmatched to any gene: 5. CDR1 and CDR2 from the germline V gene are SGHRS and YFSETQ. In DNA, the CDR3 is TGCGCCAGCAGCGGGGGACAGGGAGGCGAGCAGTACTTC. This codes for CASSGGQGGEQYF.

The rearrangement uses TRBV4-3 and TRBJ2-6; tentatively, D is TRBD2 (6 bases). From germline, CDR1 is LGHNA and CDR2 YSLEER. This CDR3 spans 18 amino acids. V was cut by 1 base and J by 0 bases, with 13 bases left in between. CDR3 residues: CASSQGSLGGSGANVLTF. CDR3 in DNA: TGCGCCAGCAGCCAAGGTTCTTTGGGGGGCTCTGGGGCCAACGTCCTGACTTTC.

This clone has only a few counts. V gene TRBV7-8 combines with J gene TRBJ2-2; 8 bases are a match to TRBD2. This CDR3 is built from 15 residues. CDR1 SGHVS and CDR2 FQNEAQ come from the germline V gene. Trimming took 2 bases from V and 4 from J; bases not matched to a gene: 3. The CDR3: CASSLISGVTGELFF. The CDR3 DNA reads as TGTGCCAGCAGCTTAATTAGCGGGGTCACCGGGGAGCTGTTTTTT.

The rearrangement uses TRBV27 and TRBJ2-1; 7 bases match TRBD2. The junction had 14 bases not matched to a gene; V was cut back by 6 bases and J by 0 bases. This CDR3 has 18 residues. Per the germline V gene, CDR1 is MNHEY and CDR2 is SMNVEV (reference sequence). This chain's CDR3 is CASRGSGTAPISYNEQFF. In DNA form, the CDR3 reads TGTGCCAGCAGAGGGAGCGGGACCGCTCCTATCTCCTACAATGAGCAGTTCTTC.

The chain uses TRBV28 and TRBJ1-2, with TRBD1 matching over 8 bases. CDR1 and CDR2 from the germline V gene are MDHEN and SYDVKM. The CDR3 sequence is 15 residues long. V lost 5 bases and J lost 4; bases outside the gene matches: 9. CDR3: CASSPTDRGFYGYTF. CDR3 in DNA: TGTGCCAGCAGTCCCACCGACAGGGGATTCTATGGCTACACCTTC.

The V call is TRBV6-5, the J call TRBJ2-3; 8 nucleotides align to TRBD2. CDR1 is MNHEY, CDR2 SVGAGI, per germline. This CDR3 is built from 15 residues. Trimming at V came to 8 bases and at J to 1 base, leaving 8 bases not matched to a gene. CDR3 nucleotide sequence: TGTGCCAGCCGTTTTTTGCGGGGGGGCACAGATACGCAGTATTTT. Its translation: CASRFLRGGTDTQYF.

This clone occurred once. J is TRBJ2-3 and V is TRBV7-9, with a weak D call TRBD1 (6 bases). V lost 6 bases and J 0 bases, leaving 13 bases between the germline ends. Germline V CDR1 and CDR2: SEHNR, FQNEAQ (reference sequence). The length of the CDR3 is 15 residues. In nucleotides, the CDR3 is TGTGCCAGCAGGGCCCCAGGGGCTAGCACAGATACGCAGTATTTT. Its translation is CASRAPGASTDTQYF. Combining the CDR3 with reference TRBV7-9 and TRBJ2-3 gives the whole variable domain DTGVSQNPRHKITKRGQNVTFRCDPISEHNRLYWYRQTLGQGPEFLTYFQNEAQLEKSRLLSDRFSAERPKGSFSTLEIQRTEQGDSAMYLCASRAPGASTDTQYFGPGTRLTVL.

This chain uses TRBV11-2 with TRBJ2-1; D unclear. V was clipped by 0 bases and J by 7 bases, with 10 bases between them. This CDR3 comprises 14 residues. In germline, CDR1 is SGHAT, CDR2 FQNNGV. DNA for the CDR3: TGTGCCAGCAGCTTAGATCCTGGAGTAAATGAGCAGTTCTTC. Encoded protein: CASSLDPGVNEQFF.

The V call is TRBV4-1, the J call TRBJ2-1; weak D call: TRBD2 (6 bases). CDR1 is MGHRA and CDR2 is YSYEKL in the germline V gene. The V end lost 4 bases, the J end lost 0 bases, and 10 bases lay between the germline ends. The CDR3 contains 15 residues. For the CDR3, the DNA is TGCGCCAGCAGCCCATCTAGCGACTCCTACAATGAGCAGTTCTTC. It yields the protein CASSPSSDSYNEQFF.

V gene TRBV7-9 combines with J gene TRBJ2-7, with D tentatively TRBD1 (5 bases). Trimming cost V 5 bases and J 1 base, with 15 bases left between them. The germline gives CDR1 SEHNR, CDR2 FQNEAQ (reference sequence). CDR3 length equals 15 residues. The CDR3 bases are TGTGCCAGCAGCAACACCCAGGACAAATCCTACGAGCAGTACTTC. Its translation: CASSNTQDKSYEQYF.

This chain uses TRBV27 with TRBJ2-5; D gene unclear. Germline CDR1 is MNHEY and CDR2 is SMNVEV (reference sequence). With 5 bases removed from V and 5 bases from J, the gap between germline ends came to 12 bases. The CDR3 extends over 13 amino acids. CDR3 loop: CASSPSLRETQYF. The CDR3 DNA sequence: TGTGCCAGCAGTCCCAGTCTGAGGGAGACCCAGTACTTC.

The chain combines TRBV19 with TRBJ1-1, with D maybe TRBD1 (5 bases). Deletions cut 3 bases from V and 1 base from J, with 18 bases between. In germline, CDR1 is LNHDA, CDR2 SQIVND (reference sequence). The CDR3 has 17 amino acids. The CDR3 nucleotides are TGTGCCAGTAGTATTTGGGGGGGAGGGAGCACGAACACTGAAGCTTTCTTT. Its protein is CASSIWGGGSTNTEAFF.

The V and J genes are TRBV7-8 and TRBJ1-1; no firm D call. The length of the CDR3 is 13 residues. V was trimmed by 1 base and J by 1 base, leaving 4 bases between them. Germline V gene sequence: CDR1 SGHVS, CDR2 FQNEAQ. For the CDR3, the DNA is TGTGCCAGCAGCTTAGGTCGGAACACTGAAGCTTTCTTT. It codes for CASSLGRNTEAFF.

The chain links TRBV27 to TRBJ2-1; D not certain. Germline lookup yields CDR1 MNHEY and CDR2 SMNVEV (reference sequence). Between the trimmed V and J ends, which lost 4 bases and 9 bases, there was a span of 13 bases. The length of the CDR3 is 13 residues. The CDR3 DNA reads as TGTGCCAGCAGTTCGTCCGGGTTCGGTGAGCAGTTCTTC. This translates into CASSSSGFGEQFF.

CDR3 coding DNA: TGTGCCAGCAGCTTGGGGGCAGGGGGGAAATTTACCTACGAGCAGTACTTC. This encodes CASSLGAGGKFTYEQYF. The chain combines TRBV5-6 with TRBJ2-7; tentatively, D is TRBD1 (7 bases). CDR1 and CDR2 from the germline V gene are SGHDT and YYEEEE. This CDR3 is 17 amino acids long. V lost 0 bases and J lost 2, with 18 bases in between.

V gene TRBV5-6 combines with J gene TRBJ1-2; 9 nucleotides agree with TRBD1. The V gene's germline CDR1 is SGHDT and CDR2 YYEEEE. The CDR3 contains 14 residues. V shed 4 bases and J 6 bases; nucleotides not matched to a gene: 7. Here the CDR3 reads CASSMGQGENGYTF. CDR3 DNA sequence: TGTGCCAGCAGCATGGGACAGGGAGAAAATGGCTACACCTTC.

This clone turned up a few times. The CDR3 is CASSGRLAGEETQYF. The DNA for the CDR3 is TGTGCCAGCAGCGGGAGGCTAGCGGGGGAAGAGACCCAGTACTTC. This chain uses TRBV9 with TRBJ2-5; TRBD2 agrees at 10 bases. The V and J ends lost 3 bases and 3 bases, in that order; junction bases with no gene match: 5. Germline assignment: CDR1 SGDLS and CDR2 YYNGEE. This CDR3 has 15 amino acids.

This chain links TRBV2 with TRBJ2-3; perhaps TRBD1 as D (6 bases). The CDR3 sequence is 16 residues long. V was shortened by 4 bases and J by 4 bases, with 18 bases between the two germline ends. Germline CDR1 SNHLY, CDR2 FYNNEI. The CDR3 coding sequence is TGTGCCAGCAGTGGAAGGGGGTTGGACACACCAGATACGCAGTATTTT. Protein sequence: CASSGRGLDTPDTQYF.

The rearrangement joins TRBV30 to TRBJ1-5; 7 positions match TRBD1. CDR1 GTSNPN and CDR2 SVGIG come from the germline V gene (reference sequence). J was trimmed by 6 bases and V by 2 bases; bases with no gene match: 4. The CDR3 is 13 residues long. Written as DNA, the CDR3 is TGTGCCTGGAGTCGAGGGGGCTCTCAGCCCCAGCATTTT. Protein: CAWSRGGSQPQHF.

This chain uses TRBV28 with TRBJ2-1; 9 bases line up with TRBD2. CDR3 length: 14 residues. V dropped 10 bases and J dropped 8; count of bases not matched to a gene: 12. Germline V gives CDR1 MDHEN, CDR2 SYDVKM. The CDR3 bases are TGTGCCATCAGAAGAGCGGGGGGTAGATATGAGCAGTTCTTC. Its protein product is CAIRRAGGRYEQFF.

The chain has TRBV6-4 and TRBJ2-2, with 10 bases that match TRBD2. Looked up from germline, CDR1 is MRHNA and CDR2 is SNTAGT. V trimming: 4 bases; J trimming: 3 bases; junction bases outside the gene matches: 2. The CDR3 is 15 residues long. The CDR3 DNA reads as TGTGCCAGCAGTGTAGCGGGAGGTGACACCGGGGAGCTGTTTTTT. Translating it yields CASSVAGGDTGELFF.

CDR3 loop: CASSRDGQGNYGYTF. CDR3 in DNA: TGTGCCAGCAGCCGAGACGGACAGGGGAACTATGGCTACACCTTC. This sequence joins TRBV4-2 and TRBJ1-2, with 9 bases lining up with TRBD1. J was trimmed by 2 bases and V by 4 bases; bases with no gene match: 5. CDR1 LGHNA and CDR2 YNFKEQ come from the germline V gene. This CDR3 is 15 amino acids long.

This chain joins TRBV6-5 and TRBJ2-7, with D tentatively TRBD1 (5 bases). The CDR3 is 12 residues long. The germline CDR1 and CDR2 sequences are MNHEY and SVGAGI. Trimming left V 7 bases short and J 5 bases short, with 12 bases between. The CDR3 nucleotides are TGTGCCAGCAAGGGTTCAGGGAACGAGCAGTACTTC. Residues: CASKGSGNEQYF.

The V and J genes are TRBV28 and TRBJ2-3; D gene unclear. CDR3 length: 13 amino acids. Trimming removed 11 bases from V and 2 bases from J, with 14 bases in between. Germline V CDR1 and CDR2: MDHEN, SYDVKM. The CDR3 protein is CASGEEATDTQYF. The CDR3 coding sequence is TGTGCCTCCGGCGAGGAAGCCACAGATACGCAGTATTTT.

This chain uses TRBV10-3 with TRBJ1-4; 7 positions match TRBD1. This CDR3 comprises 14 residues. Germline V lookup: CDR1 ENHRY, CDR2 SYGVKD. V gave up 6 bases and J gave up 4 bases; unmatched junction bases: 5. CDR3 sequence: CAIRDGQVNEKLFF. CDR3 in DNA: TGTGCCATCAGGGACGGACAGGTTAATGAAAAACTGTTTTTT.

V and J are TRBV6-4 and TRBJ2-7; perhaps TRBD1 as D (6 bases). CDR3 length equals 13 residues. Trimming took off 4 bases at V and 6 bases at J, with 13 bases between the two ends. Looked up from germline, CDR1 is MRHNA and CDR2 is SNTAGT. The CDR3 protein is CASSVGRGSEQYF. Written as DNA, the CDR3 is TGTGCCAGCAGTGTCGGCAGGGGTAGCGAGCAGTACTTC.

V usage is TRBV28 and J usage is TRBJ2-3; the D is unclear. The CDR3 has 14 amino acids. CDR1 MDHEN and CDR2 SYDVKM come from the germline V gene. V was cut by 3 bases and J by 9 bases, with 16 bases left in between. This CDR3 reads CASSLTRTERTQYF. CDR3 in DNA: TGTGCCAGCAGTTTGACTCGCACGGAACGGACGCAGTATTTT.